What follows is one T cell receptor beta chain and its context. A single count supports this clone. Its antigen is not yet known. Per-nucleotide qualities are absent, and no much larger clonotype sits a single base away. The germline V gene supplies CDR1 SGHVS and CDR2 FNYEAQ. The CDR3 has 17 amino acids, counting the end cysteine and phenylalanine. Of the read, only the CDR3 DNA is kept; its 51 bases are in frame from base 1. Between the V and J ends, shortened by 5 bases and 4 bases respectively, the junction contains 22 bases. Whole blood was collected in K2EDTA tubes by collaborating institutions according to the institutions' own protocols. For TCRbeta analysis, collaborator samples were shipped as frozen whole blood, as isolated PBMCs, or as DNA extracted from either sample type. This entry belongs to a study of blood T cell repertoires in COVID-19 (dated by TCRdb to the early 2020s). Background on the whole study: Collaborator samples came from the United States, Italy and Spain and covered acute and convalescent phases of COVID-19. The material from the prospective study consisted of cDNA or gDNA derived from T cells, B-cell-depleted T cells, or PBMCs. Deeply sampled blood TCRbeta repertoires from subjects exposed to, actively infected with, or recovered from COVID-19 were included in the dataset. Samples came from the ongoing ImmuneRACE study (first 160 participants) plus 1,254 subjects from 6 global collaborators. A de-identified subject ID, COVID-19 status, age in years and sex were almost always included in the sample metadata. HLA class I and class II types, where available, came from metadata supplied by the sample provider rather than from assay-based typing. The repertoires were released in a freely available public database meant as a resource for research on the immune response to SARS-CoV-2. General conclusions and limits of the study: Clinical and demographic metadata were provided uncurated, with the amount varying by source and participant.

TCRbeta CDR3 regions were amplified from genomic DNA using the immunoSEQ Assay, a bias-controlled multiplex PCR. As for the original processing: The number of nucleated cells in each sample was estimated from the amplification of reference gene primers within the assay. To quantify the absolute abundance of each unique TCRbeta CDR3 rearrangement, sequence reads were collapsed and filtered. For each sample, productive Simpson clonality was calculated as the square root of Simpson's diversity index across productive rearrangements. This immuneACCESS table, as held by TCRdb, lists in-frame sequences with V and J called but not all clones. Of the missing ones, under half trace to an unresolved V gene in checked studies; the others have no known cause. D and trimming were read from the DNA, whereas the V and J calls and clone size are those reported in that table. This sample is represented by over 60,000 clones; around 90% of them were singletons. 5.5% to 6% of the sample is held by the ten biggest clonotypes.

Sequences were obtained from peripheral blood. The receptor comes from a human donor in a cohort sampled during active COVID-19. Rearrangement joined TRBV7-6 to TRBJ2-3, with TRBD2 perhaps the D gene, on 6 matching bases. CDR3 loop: CASSITGTRGVPDTQYF. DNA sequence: TGTGCCAGCAGCATAACCGGGACTCGAGGGGTCCCAGATACGCAGTATTTT.